The 2 T cell receptor beta chains in this list originate from one sample, sequenced in a study of blood T cell repertoires in COVID-19. Data came from immunoSEQ multiplex PCR; TCRdb stores just in-frame clones and leaves some out. In the table there are about 350,000 clones, about 92% of which are singletons. Sequenced sample: peripheral blood. The receptor set was obtained from a woman aged 55-70 years with COVID-19, enrolled during active disease.

Remarks on this clone: One end of the junction varies from germline; a read error may be responsible. This rearrangement joins TRBV5-4 to TRBJ2-7; 15 positions match TRBD2. Germline CDR1 is SGHNT and CDR2 is YYREEE (reference sequence). The length of the CDR3 is 16 residues. CDR3 sequence: CASSLGTSGGPYEQYF. DNA of the CDR3: TGTGCCAGCAGTTTGGGGACTAGCGGGGGGCCCTACGAGCAGTACTTC.

The genes are TRBV4-1 and TRBJ2-7; D possibly corresponds to TRBD2 (6 bases). The V end lost 4 bases, the J end lost 3 bases, and 16 bases lay between the germline ends. Germline V gene data show CDR1 as MGHRA and CDR2 as YSYEKL. This CDR3 has 15 amino acids. The CDR3 sequence is CASSLSRIADYEQYF. The CDR3 DNA follows: TGCGCCAGCAGCCTAAGTAGGATAGCGGACTACGAGCAGTACTTC.